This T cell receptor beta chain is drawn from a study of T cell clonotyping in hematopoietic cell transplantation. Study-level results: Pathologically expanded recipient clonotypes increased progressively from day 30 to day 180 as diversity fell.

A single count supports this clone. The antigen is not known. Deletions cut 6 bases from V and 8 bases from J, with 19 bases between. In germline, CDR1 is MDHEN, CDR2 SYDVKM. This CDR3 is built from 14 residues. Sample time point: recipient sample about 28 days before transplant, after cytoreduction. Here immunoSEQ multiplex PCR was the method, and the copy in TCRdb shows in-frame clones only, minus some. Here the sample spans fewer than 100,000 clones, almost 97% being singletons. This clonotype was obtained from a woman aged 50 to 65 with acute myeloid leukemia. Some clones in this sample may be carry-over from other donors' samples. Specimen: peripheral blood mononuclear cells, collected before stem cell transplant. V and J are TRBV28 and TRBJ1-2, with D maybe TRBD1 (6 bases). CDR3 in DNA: TGTGCCAGCAGATACCCCGCGGGGGGCCGGGGCTACACCTTC. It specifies CASRYPAGGRGYTF.